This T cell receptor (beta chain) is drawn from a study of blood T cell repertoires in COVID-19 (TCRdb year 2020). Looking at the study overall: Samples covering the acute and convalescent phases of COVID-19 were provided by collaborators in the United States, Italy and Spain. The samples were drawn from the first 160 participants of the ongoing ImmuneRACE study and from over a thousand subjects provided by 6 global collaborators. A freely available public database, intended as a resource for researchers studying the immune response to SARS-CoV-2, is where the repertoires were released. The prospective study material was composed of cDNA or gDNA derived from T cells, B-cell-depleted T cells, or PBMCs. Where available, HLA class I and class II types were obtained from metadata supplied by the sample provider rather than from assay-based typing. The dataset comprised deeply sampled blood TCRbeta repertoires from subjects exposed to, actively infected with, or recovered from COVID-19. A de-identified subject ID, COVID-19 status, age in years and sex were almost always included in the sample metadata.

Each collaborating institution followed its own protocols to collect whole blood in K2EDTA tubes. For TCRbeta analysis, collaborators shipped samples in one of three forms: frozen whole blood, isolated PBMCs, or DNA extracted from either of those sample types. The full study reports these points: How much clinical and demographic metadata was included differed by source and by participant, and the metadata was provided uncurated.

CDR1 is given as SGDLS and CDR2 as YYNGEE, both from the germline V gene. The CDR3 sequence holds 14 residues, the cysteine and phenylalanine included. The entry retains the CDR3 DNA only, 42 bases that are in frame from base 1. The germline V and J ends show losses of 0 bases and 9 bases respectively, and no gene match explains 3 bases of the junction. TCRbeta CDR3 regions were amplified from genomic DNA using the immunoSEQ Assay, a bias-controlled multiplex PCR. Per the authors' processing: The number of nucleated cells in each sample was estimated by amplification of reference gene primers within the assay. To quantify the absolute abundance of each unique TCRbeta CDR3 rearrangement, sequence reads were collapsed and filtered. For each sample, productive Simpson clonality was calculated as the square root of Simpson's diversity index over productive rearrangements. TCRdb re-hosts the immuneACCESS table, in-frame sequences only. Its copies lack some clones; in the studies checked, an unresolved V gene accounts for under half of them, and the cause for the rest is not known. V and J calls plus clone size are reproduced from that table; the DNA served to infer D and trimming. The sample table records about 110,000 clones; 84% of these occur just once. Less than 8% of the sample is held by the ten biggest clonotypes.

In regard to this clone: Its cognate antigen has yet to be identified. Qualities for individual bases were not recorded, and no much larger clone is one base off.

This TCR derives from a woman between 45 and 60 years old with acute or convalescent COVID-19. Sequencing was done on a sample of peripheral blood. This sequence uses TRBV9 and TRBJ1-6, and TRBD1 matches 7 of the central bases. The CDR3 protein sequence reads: CASSVGTGGSPLHF. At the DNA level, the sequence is TGTGCCAGCAGCGTAGGGACAGGAGGTTCACCCCTCCACTTT.